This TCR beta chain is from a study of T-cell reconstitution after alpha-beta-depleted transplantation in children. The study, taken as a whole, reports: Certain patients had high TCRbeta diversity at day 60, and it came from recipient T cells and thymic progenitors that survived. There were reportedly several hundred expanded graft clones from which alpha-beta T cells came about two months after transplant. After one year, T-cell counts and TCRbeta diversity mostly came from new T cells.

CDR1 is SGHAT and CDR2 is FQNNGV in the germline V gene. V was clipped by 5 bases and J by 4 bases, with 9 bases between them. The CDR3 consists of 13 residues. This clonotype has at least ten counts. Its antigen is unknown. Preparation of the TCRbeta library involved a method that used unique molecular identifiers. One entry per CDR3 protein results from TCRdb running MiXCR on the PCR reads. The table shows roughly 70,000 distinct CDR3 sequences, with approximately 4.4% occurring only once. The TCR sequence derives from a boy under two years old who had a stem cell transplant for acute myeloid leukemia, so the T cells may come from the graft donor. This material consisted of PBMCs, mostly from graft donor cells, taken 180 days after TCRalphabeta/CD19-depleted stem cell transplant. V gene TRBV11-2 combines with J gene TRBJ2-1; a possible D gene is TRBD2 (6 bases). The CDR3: CASSLAFYNEQFF. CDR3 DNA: TGTGCCAGCAGCCTAGCGTTTTACAATGAGCAGTTCTTC.